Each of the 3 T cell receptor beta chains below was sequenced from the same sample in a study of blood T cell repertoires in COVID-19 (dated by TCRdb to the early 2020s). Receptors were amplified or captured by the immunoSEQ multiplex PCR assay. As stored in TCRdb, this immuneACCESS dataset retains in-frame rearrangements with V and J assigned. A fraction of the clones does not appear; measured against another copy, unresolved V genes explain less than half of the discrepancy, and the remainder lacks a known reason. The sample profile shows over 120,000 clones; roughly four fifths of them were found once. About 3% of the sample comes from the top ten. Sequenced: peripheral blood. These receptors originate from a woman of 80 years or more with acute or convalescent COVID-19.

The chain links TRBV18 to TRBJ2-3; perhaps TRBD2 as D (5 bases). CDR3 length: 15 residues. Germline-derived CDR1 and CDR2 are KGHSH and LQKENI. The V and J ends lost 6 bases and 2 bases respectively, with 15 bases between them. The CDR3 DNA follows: TGTGCCAGCTCCCCGACTATCCAGTCCACAGATACGCAGTATTTT. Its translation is CASSPTIQSTDTQYF.

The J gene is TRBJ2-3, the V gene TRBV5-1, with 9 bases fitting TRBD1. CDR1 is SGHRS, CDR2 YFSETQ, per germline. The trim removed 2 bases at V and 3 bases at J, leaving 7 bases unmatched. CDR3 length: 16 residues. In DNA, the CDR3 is TGCGCCAGCAGCTTTAGCCCGGGACAGGGAACAGATACGCAGTATTTT. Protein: CASSFSPGQGTDTQYF.

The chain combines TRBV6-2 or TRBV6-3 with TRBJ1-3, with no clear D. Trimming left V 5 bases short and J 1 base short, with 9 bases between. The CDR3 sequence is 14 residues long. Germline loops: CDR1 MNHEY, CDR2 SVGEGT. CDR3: CASSPSGSGNTIYF. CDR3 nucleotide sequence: TGTGCCAGCAGTCCCTCAGGATCTGGAAACACCATATATTTT.